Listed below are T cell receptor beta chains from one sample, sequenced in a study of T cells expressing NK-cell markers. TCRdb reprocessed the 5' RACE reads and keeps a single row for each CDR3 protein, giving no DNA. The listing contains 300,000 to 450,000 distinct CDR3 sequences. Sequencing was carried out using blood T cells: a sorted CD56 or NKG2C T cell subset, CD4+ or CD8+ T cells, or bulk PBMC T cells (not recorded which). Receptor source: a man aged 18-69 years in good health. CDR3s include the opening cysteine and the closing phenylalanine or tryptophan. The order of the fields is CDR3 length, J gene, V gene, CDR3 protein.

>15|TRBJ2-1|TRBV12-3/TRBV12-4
CASSPRDTARNEQFF
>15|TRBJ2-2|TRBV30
CAWSRGGQGTGELFF
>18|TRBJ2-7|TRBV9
CASGIIPTRDRGVYEQYF
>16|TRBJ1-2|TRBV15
CATSRDLDQRNYGYTF
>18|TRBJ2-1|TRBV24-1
CATSDLASGGASYNEQFF
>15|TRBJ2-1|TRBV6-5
CASSYLGRAYNEQFF
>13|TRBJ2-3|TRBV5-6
CASGPPSTDTQYF
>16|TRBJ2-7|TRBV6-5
CASSYRVATGTGEQYF
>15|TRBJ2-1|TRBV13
CASSPRQATYNEQFF
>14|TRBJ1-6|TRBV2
CASRPDSLESPLHF
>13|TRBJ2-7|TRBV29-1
CSVETTWDNEQYF
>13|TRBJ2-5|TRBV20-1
CSAIAGGLKTQYF
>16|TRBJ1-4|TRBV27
CASSTLGTRGNEKLFF
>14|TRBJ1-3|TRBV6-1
CASSPGQFGNTIYF
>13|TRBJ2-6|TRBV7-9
CAPAPSGANVLTF
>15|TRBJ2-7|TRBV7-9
CASSLPGQGTYEQYF
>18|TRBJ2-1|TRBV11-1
CASSLVSGQGFLHDEQFF
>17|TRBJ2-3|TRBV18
CASSGLAGTASTDTQYF
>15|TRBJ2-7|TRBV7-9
CASSLKGGLPYEQYF
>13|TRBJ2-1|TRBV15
CATDLGFASEQFF
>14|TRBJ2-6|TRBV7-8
CASSPGAGANVLTF
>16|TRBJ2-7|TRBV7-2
CASSWTTSGKVYEQYF
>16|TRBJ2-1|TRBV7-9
CASSTKGTGLYNEQFF
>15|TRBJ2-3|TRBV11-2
CASSLDPNVRDTQYF
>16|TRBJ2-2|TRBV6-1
CASSPSTGGVTGELFF
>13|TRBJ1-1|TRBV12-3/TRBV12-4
CASSPVGATEAFF
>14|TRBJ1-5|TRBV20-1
CSARWGHSNQPQHF
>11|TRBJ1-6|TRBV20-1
CSARVYGPLHF
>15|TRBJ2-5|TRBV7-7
CASSGGTGGTKTQYF
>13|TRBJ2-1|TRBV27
CASSQGRSNEQFF
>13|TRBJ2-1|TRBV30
CARGTVSYNEQFF
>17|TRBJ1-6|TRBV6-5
CASSYSTMDRGRSPLHF
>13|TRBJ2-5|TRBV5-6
CASSLRRGQTQYF
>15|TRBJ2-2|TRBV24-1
CATSALGLDSGELFF
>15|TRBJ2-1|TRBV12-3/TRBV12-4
CASSRSGTGNNEQFF
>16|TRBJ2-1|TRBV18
CASSPRRAGEGDEQFF
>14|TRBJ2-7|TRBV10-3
CAISESRGNYEQYF
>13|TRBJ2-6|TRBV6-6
CATKTSGANVLTF
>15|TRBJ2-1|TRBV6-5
CASAYRRSSYNEQFF
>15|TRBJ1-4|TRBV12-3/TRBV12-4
CASSLGLGHNEKLFF
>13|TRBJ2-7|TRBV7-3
CASSIGGLGEQYF